These 24 T cell receptor beta chains were all obtained from the same sample, sequenced in a study of beta chain features in type 1 diabetes. General study findings and limits: In all four CD4+ subsets, TCRB CDR3 length was significantly, moderately reduced in type 1 diabetes.

For these TCRs, the target antigens are not known. Isolated RNA was reverse transcribed in full, so expressed TCRB transcripts were sequenced. Clones were read by immunoSEQ multiplex PCR, and TCRdb kept only the in-frame ones, dropping some. The sample carries about 710,000 clones, over 12% recorded once. What was sequenced was naive CD4+ T cells from blood. Every receptor here comes from a man between 18 and 29 years old with type 1 diabetes.

This clone was seen more than once but under ten times. This chain connects TRBV2 to TRBJ2-5; 8 nucleotides line up with TRBD1. The CDR3 extends over 13 amino acids. The junction had 4 bases not matched to a gene; V was cut back by 5 bases and J by 5 bases. Looked up from germline, CDR1 is SNHLY and CDR2 is FYNNEI. The CDR3 sequence is CASSPDREETQYF. CDR3 nucleotide sequence: TGTGCCAGCAGTCCGGACAGGGAGGAGACCCAGTACTTC.

The V gene is TRBV25-1, the J gene TRBJ2-1, with D unresolved. The germline V and J ends were trimmed by 5 bases and 2 bases, with 4 bases remaining between them. There are 12 residues in the CDR3. Germline V CDR1 and CDR2: MGHDK, SYGVNS. The CDR3 nucleotides are TGTGCCAGCAGTAGGGCCTACAATGAGCAGTTCTTC. Encoded protein: CASSRAYNEQFF. Based on the CDR3 plus reference TRBV25-1 and TRBJ2-1, the full variable domain is EADIYQTPRYLVIGTGKKITLECSQTMGHDKMYWYQQDPGMELHLIHYSYGVNSTEKGDLSSESTVSRIRTEHFPLTLESARPSHTSQYLCASSRAYNEQFFGPGTRLTVL.

The chain combines TRBV28 with TRBJ2-2; D unresolved. Germline CDR1 is MDHEN and CDR2 is SYDVKM. The CDR3 runs 12 residues. V dropped 2 bases and J dropped 7 bases, with 5 bases sitting between them. CDR3 sequence reads: CASSLIGGELFF. The CDR3 coding sequence is TGTGCCAGCAGTTTAATAGGCGGGGAGCTGTTTTTT. The full variable domain, in which reference TRBV28 and TRBJ2-2 provide the parts outside the CDR3, is DVKVTQSSRYLVKRTGEKVFLECVQDMDHENMFWYRQDPGLGLRLIYFSYDVKMKEKGDIPEGYSVSREKKERFSLILESASTNQTSMYLCASSLIGGELFFGEGSRLTVL.

The rearrangement links TRBV11-3 to TRBJ1-1; TRBD1 is a possible D gene (5 bases). Trimming stripped 5 bases from V and 0 bases from J, with 13 bases between. Per the germline V gene, CDR1 is SGHNT and CDR2 is YENEEA. The CDR3 extends over 15 amino acids. The CDR3 protein is CASSPRWGMNTEAFF. The CDR3 nucleotides read TGTGCCAGCAGCCCCCGTTGGGGGATGAACACTGAAGCTTTCTTT.

In this sample, this clone turned up a few times. The V gene is TRBV6-5, the J gene TRBJ2-7; tentative D call: TRBD1 (6 bases). CDR3 length equals 16 residues. Germline V lookup: CDR1 MNHEY, CDR2 SVGAGI. Trimming cost V 0 bases and J 0 bases, with 12 bases left between them. The CDR3 DNA reads TGTGCCAGCAGTTACTCGAAAGCCAGGGGCTCCTACGAGCAGTACTTC. Translation gives CASSYSKARGSYEQYF.

The V and J genes are TRBV5-4 and TRBJ2-3; TRBD1 aligns across 9 bases. Germline V gene lookup returns CDR1 SGHNT and CDR2 YYREEE (reference sequence). The CDR3 contains 15 residues. The J segment lost 8 bases and the V segment lost 0 bases, leaving 7 bases of the junction unmatched. For the CDR3, the DNA is TGTGCCAGCAGCTTGGGGACAGGGGTGGCAGGTACGCAGTATTTT. Residues: CASSLGTGVAGTQYF.

The chain recombines TRBV5-1 with TRBJ2-3, with D hard to call. The length of the CDR3 is 12 residues. With 0 bases removed from V and 6 bases from J, the gap between germline ends came to 5 bases. CDR1 and CDR2 (germline): SGHRS, YFSETQ. CDR3 DNA sequence: TGCGCCAGCAGCTTGGTTGGGGATACGCAGTATTTT. As protein: CASSLVGDTQYF.

The genes are TRBV7-2 and TRBJ1-5; D gene unclear. This CDR3 has 12 amino acids. Germline V gene lookup returns CDR1 SGHTA and CDR2 FQGNSA. V lost 1 base to trimming and J lost 7 bases, with 5 bases between them. CDR3 bases: TGTGCCAGCAGCTTAGAAAGACAGCCCCAGCATTTT. Translating it yields CASSLERQPQHF.

This clone was counted between two and nine times. The sample has other DNA sequences that encode this CDR3 too. The chain employs TRBV30 and TRBJ1-3; no reliable D call. Germline assignment: CDR1 GTSNPN and CDR2 SVGIG (reference sequence). The length of the CDR3 is 12 residues. V lost 3 bases, J lost 0 bases, and 3 bases lay in between. Written as DNA, the CDR3 is TGTGCCTGGAGCTACTCTGGAAACACCATATATTTT. Its protein product is CAWSYSGNTIYF.

This clone was seen a few times. V gene TRBV2 combines with J gene TRBJ2-3; D uncertain. CDR1 and CDR2 from the germline V gene are SNHLY and FYNNEI. Between the trimmed V and J ends, which lost 2 bases and 1 base, there was a span of 13 bases. The CDR3 spans 16 residues. The DNA for the CDR3 is TGTGCCAGCAGTGAAACCCCGCCGGGCCGCACAGATACGCAGTATTTT. This translates into CASSETPPGRTDTQYF. Together with reference TRBV2 and TRBJ2-3, the CDR3 gives the full variable domain: EPEVTQTPSHQVTQMGQEVILRCVPISNHLYFYWYRQILGQKVEFLVSFYNNEISEKSEIFDDQFSVERPDGSNFTLKIRSTKLEDSAMYFCASSETPPGRTDTQYFGPGTRLTVL.

In this sample, this clone turned up a few times. This rearrangement joins TRBV12-2 to TRBJ2-3; TRBD2 is the table's D call, not checked against the DNA. TRBV12-2 is a recognized pseudogene. The CDR3 covers 14 residues. CDR3 coding DNA: TGTGCAAGTCATCTAAGAGTCCTAGCGGGAGTCCGGGATTTT. Its translation is CASHLRVLAGVRDF.

The rearrangement links TRBV9 to TRBJ1-4, with no clear D. The germline gives CDR1 SGDLS, CDR2 YYNGEE. The CDR3 totals 15 residues. Trimming cost V 0 bases and J 0 bases, with 6 bases left between them. The CDR3 sequence is CASSVAHATNEKLFF. Written as DNA, the CDR3 is TGTGCCAGCAGCGTAGCTCACGCAACTAATGAAAAACTGTTTTTT.

This clone has only a few counts. This rearrangement joins TRBV29-1 to TRBJ1-1; a weak D match, TRBD1 (5 bases). There are 13 residues in the CDR3. Looked up from germline, CDR1 is SQVTM and CDR2 is ANQGSEA. The V end was cut by 4 bases, the J end by 1 base, with 10 bases between. CDR3 loop: CSVAGDPNTEAFF. The CDR3 nucleotides read TGCAGCGTTGCGGGGGATCCGAACACTGAAGCTTTCTTT.

The rearrangement joins TRBV11-2 to TRBJ1-1; 8 positions agree with TRBD1. Trimming at V came to 4 bases and at J to 11 bases, leaving 12 bases not matched to a gene. The CDR3 length is 14 residues. Germline V gene lookup returns CDR1 SGHAT and CDR2 FQNNGV. The DNA of the CDR3 is TGTGCCAGCAGCTCACGACAGGGGTCTTCGATGGCTTTCTTT. It encodes CASSSRQGSSMAFF.

This chain joins TRBV19 and TRBJ2-1; TRBD2 agrees at 9 bases. Trimming removed 7 bases from V and 0 bases from J; junction bases left unmatched: 10. From germline, CDR1 is LNHDA and CDR2 SQIVND (reference sequence). This CDR3 is 17 amino acids long. CDR3 region: CASNSQPGLASYNEQFF. For the CDR3, the DNA is TGTGCCAGTAACTCCCAACCGGGACTAGCCTCCTACAATGAGCAGTTCTTC.

The V call is TRBV21-1, the J call TRBJ1-2. TRBV21-1 counts as a pseudogene. The CDR3 is 12 amino acids. CDR3: CASIQPNYGYTF. The CDR3 region has the DNA TGTGCCAGCATTCAGCCTAACTATGGCTACACCTTC.

In its sample, this clone was seen a few times. V is TRBV30 and J is TRBJ2-3; tentative D call: TRBD2 (5 bases). The CDR3 contains 11 residues. The V gene's germline CDR1 is GTSNPN and CDR2 SVGIG (reference sequence). Trimming cost V 1 base and J 10 bases, with 9 bases left between them. The CDR3 DNA sequence: TGTGCCTGGAGTGGGAGCGGATCGCAGTATTTT. Residues: CAWSGSGSQYF.

The table lists this clone with a few counts. This sample includes further DNA sequences coding for the same CDR3. The CDR3 DNA reads as TGTGCCAGCAGCTTATACTACGAGCAGTACTTC. Its protein is CASSLYYEQYF. The rearrangement uses TRBV7-2 and TRBJ2-7; D is undetermined. The CDR3 spans 11 residues. Germline CDR1 and CDR2: SGHTA and FQGNSA. With 2 bases removed from V and 3 bases from J, the gap between germline ends came to 2 bases.

V is TRBV4-1 and J is TRBJ2-7, with 13 bases lining up with TRBD2. The CDR3 has 19 amino acids. Unmatched junction bases numbered 14, after V lost 2 bases and J lost 4 bases. Germline CDR1 is MGHRA and CDR2 is YSYEKL. CDR3 bases: TGCGCCAGCAGCCAAAGAAGGACTAGCGGGAGACAAACAGTTTACGAGCAGTACTTC. Protein sequence: CASSQRRTSGRQTVYEQYF.

The chain has TRBV2 and TRBJ1-2; TRBD1 agrees at 9 bases. The CDR3 has 14 residues. The germline V gene has CDR1 SNHLY and CDR2 FYNNEI. V lost 4 bases and J lost 6; bases outside the gene matches: 6. The CDR3 coding sequence is TGTGCCAGCAGTGCACAGGGGGCGCGAAATGGCTACACCTTC. Its protein product is CASSAQGARNGYTF.

The CDR3 loop is CASTRGDFVTNEQFF. The CDR3 DNA sequence: TGTGCCAGTACCAGGGGGGACTTCGTTACCAATGAGCAGTTCTTC. This rearrangement joins TRBV19 to TRBJ2-1; the D gene is possibly TRBD1 (7 bases). The CDR3 totals 15 residues. Per germline, CDR1 LNHDA and CDR2 SQIVND (reference sequence). V dropped 7 bases and J dropped 6 bases, with 19 bases sitting between them.

This clone was counted only a few times. Within the sample, other DNA sequences also encode this same CDR3. V is TRBV6-5 and J is TRBJ2-7; D unresolved. Germline V CDR1 and CDR2: MNHEY, SVGAGI. The CDR3 is 11 residues long. The V end lost 5 bases, the J end lost 1 base, and 3 bases lay between the germline ends. The CDR3 bases are TGTGCCAGCAGTCCTTCCTACGAGCAGTACTTC. It yields the protein CASSPSYEQYF.

The chain couples TRBV9 to TRBJ1-3; D gene uncertain. Between the trimmed V and J ends, which lost 1 base and 4 bases, there was a span of 15 bases. CDR3 length: 16 residues. CDR1 SGDLS and CDR2 YYNGEE come from the germline V gene. CDR3 residues: CASSVLTEPRGNTIYF. The CDR3 nucleotides are TGTGCCAGCAGCGTACTTACAGAACCAAGGGGAAACACCATATATTTT.

The V call is TRBV4-1, the J call TRBJ2-7; D is perhaps TRBD1 (6 bases). Looked up from germline, CDR1 is MGHRA and CDR2 is YSYEKL. Trimming cost V 0 bases and J 5 bases, with 14 bases left between them. The CDR3 is 15 residues long. This chain's CDR3 is CASSQDTGIADEQYF. CDR3 sequence (DNA): TGCGCCAGCAGCCAAGATACAGGGATCGCGGACGAGCAGTACTTC.